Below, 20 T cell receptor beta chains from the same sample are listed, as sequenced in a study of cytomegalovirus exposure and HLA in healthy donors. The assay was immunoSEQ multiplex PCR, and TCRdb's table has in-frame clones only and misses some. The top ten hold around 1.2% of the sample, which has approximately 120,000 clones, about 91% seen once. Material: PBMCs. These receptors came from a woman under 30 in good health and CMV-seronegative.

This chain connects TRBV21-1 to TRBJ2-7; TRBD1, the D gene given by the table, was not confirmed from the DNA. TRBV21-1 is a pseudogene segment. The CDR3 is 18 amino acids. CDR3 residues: CASSKETVGQGGRYEQYF. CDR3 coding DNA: TGTGCCAGCAGCAAAGAAACCGTAGGGCAGGGCGGACGTTACGAGCAGTACTTC.

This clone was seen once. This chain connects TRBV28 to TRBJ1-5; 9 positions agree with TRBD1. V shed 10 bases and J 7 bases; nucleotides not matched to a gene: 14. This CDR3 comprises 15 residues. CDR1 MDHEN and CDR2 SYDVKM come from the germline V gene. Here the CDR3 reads CAISWDREVGQPQHF. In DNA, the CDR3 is TGTGCCATCTCGTGGGACAGGGAGGTTGGACAGCCCCAGCATTTT.

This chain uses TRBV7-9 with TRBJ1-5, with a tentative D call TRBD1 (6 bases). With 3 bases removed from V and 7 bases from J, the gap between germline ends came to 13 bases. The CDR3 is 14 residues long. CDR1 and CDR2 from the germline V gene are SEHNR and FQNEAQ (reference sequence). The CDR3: CASSLGRGEQPQHF. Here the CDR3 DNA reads TGTGCCAGCAGCTTGGGCAGGGGAGAGCAGCCCCAGCATTTT.

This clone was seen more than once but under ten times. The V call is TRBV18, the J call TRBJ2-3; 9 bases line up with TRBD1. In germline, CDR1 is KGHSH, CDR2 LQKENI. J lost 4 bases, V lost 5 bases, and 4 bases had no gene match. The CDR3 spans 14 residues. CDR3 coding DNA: TGTGCCAGCTCAAGGACAGGGGTGGCAGATACGCAGTATTTT. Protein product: CASSRTGVADTQYF.

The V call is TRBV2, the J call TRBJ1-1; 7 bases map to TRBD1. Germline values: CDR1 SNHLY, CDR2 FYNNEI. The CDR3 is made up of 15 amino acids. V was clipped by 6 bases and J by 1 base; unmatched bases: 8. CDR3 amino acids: CASRNRQGRNTEAFF. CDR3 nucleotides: TGTGCCAGCAGGAACCGACAGGGCCGGAACACTGAAGCTTTCTTT.

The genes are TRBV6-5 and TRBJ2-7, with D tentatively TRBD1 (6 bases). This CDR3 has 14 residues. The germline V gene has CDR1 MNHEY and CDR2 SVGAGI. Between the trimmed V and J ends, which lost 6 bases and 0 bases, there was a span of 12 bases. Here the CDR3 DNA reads TGTGCCAGCAGGGACAGCTACAGCTCCTACGAGCAGTACGTC. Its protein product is CASRDSYSSYEQYV.

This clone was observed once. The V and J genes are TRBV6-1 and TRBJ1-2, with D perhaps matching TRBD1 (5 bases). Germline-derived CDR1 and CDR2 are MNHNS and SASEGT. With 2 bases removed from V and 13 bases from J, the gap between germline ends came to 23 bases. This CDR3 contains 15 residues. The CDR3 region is CASSESSRQPYRGTF. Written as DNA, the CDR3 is TGTGCCAGCAGTGAAAGCTCAAGACAGCCCTATCGCGGCACCTTC.

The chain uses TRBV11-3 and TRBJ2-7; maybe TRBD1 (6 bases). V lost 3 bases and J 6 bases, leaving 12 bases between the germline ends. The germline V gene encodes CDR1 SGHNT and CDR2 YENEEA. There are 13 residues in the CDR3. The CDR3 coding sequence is TGTGCCAGCAGCTTCCGGGACATGTCCGAGCAGTACTTC. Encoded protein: CASSFRDMSEQYF. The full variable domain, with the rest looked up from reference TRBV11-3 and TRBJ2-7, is EAGVVQSPRYKIIEKKQPVAFWCNPISGHNTLYWYLQNLGQGPELLIRYENEEAVDDSQLPKDRFSAERLKGVDSTLKIQPAELGDSAVYLCASSFRDMSEQYFGPGTRLTVT.

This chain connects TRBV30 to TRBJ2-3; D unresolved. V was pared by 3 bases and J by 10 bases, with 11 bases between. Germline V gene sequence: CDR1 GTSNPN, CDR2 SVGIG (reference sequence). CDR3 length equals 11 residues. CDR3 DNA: TGTGCCTGGAGAACTGAATACGCGCAGTATTTT. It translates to CAWRTEYAQYF.

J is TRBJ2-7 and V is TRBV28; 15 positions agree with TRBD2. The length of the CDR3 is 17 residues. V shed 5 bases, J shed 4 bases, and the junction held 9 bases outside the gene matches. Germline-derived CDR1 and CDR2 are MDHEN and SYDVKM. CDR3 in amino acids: CASSPMGTSGGRYEQYV. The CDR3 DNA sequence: TGTGCCAGCAGTCCTATGGGGACTAGCGGGGGGAGGTACGAGCAGTACGTC.

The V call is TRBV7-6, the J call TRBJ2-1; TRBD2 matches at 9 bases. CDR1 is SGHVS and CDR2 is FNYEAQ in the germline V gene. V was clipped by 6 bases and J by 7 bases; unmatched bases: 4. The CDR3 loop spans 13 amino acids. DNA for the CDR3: TGTGCCAGCAGTCTAGCGGGAAGGAATGAGCAGTTCTTC. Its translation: CASSLAGRNEQFF. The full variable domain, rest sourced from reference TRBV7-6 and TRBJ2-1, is GAGVSQSPRYKVTKRGQDVALRCDPISGHVSLYWYRQALGQGPEFLTYFNYEAQQDKSGLPNDRFSAERPEGSISTLTIQRTEQRDSAMYRCASSLAGRNEQFFGPGTRLTVL.

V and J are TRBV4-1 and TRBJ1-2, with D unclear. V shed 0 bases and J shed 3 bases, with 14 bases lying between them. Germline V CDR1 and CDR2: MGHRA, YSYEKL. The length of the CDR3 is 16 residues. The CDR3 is CASSQEGAAIDYGYTF. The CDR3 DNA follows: TGCGCCAGCAGCCAAGAGGGCGCAGCTATTGACTATGGCTACACCTTC.

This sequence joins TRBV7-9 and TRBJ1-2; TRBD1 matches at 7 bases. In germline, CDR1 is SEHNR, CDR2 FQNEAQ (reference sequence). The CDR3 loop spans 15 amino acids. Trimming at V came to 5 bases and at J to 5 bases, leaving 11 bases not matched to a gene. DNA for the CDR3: TGTGCCAGCAGCAGAGACGACAGGGACCGGTATGGCTACACCTTC. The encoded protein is CASSRDDRDRYGYTF.

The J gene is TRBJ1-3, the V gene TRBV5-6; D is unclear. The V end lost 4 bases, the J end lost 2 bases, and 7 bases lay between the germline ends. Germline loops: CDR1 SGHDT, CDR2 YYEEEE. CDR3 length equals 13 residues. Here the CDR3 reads CASSRTAGNTIYF. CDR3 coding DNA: TGTGCCAGCAGCCGGACTGCTGGAAACACCATATATTTT.

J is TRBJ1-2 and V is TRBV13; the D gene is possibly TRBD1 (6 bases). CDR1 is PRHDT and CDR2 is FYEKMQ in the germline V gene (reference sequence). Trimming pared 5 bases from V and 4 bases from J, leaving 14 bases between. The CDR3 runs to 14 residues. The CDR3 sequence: CASSLRTVSYGYTF. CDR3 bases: TGTGCCAGCAGCCTACGGACAGTCTCCTATGGCTACACCTTC.

The CDR3 coding sequence is TGCGCCAGCAGGCCAGGGGTGGGACCATACGTCTATGGCTACACCTTC. The encoded protein is CASRPGVGPYVYGYTF. V and J are TRBV5-1 and TRBJ1-2; TRBD1 is a possible D gene (6 bases). Trimming stripped 5 bases from V and 4 bases from J, with 21 bases between. The length of the CDR3 is 16 residues. The germline V gene has CDR1 SGHRS and CDR2 YFSETQ.

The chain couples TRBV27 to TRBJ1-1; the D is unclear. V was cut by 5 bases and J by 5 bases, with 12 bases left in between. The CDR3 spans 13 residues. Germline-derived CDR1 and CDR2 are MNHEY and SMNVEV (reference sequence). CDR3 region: CASSPWTGTEAFF. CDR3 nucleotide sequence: TGTGCCAGCAGTCCATGGACGGGAACTGAAGCTTTCTTT.

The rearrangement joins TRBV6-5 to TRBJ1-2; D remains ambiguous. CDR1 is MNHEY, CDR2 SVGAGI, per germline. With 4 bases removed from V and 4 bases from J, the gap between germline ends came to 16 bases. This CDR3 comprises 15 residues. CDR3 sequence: CASSFGGSRSYGYTF. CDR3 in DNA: TGTGCCAGCAGTTTCGGAGGCAGCCGTTCCTATGGCTACACCTTC.

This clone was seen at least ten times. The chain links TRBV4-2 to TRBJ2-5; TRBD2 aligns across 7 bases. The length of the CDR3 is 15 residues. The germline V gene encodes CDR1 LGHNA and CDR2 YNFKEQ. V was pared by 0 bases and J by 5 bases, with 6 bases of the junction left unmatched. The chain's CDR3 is CASSQDWGGGETQYF. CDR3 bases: TGTGCCAGCAGCCAAGATTGGGGGGGTGGCGAGACCCAGTACTTC.

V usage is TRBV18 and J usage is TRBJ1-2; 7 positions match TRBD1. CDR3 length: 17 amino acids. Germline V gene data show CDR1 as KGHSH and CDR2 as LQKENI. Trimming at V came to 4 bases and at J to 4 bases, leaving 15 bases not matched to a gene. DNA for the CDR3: TGTGCCAGCTCACATGAACTTAAAAGGGGGCTCGGCTATGGCTACACCTTC. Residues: CASSHELKRGLGYGYTF.